This T cell receptor (beta chain) was recorded in a study of human T cells and chemical hapten exposure. This clonotype came up many times. Indicated time point: patch test 1, 2 weeks after DPC sensitization. Indicated treatment: therapeutic diphenylcyclopropenone sensitization with weekly scalp DPC. The CDR3 spans 15 residues. V was pared by 5 bases and J by 5 bases, with 18 bases between. CDR1 and CDR2 from the germline V gene are MNHNY and SVGAGI (reference sequence). MiXCR, applied by TCRdb to the RACE reads, yields one record per CDR3 protein. The repertoire has 45,000 to 60,000 distinct CDR3 sequences, over 7.5% of them found once; the top ten carry 13%.

The V gene is TRBV6-6, the J gene TRBJ1-2; a weak D match, TRBD1 (5 bases). The sequencing here drew on whole blood, taken in connection with sensitization to the hapten diphenylcyclopropenone (DPC). This sequence originates from a woman aged 40 to 55 with alopecia areata. Some clones in this sample may be carry-over from other donors' samples. CDR3 nucleotides: TGTGCCAGCAGTGAGACGGGGACGACGACTTATGGCTACACCTTC. Translated: CASSETGTTTYGYTF.